These T cell receptor beta chains were read from a single sample in a study of post-analysis software for immune sequencing data. TCRdb processed the PCR reads anew with MiXCR; each CDR3 protein has one entry. The sample holds around 700,000 distinct CDR3 sequences; 55% to 70% are singletons and the top ten take approximately 10%. Sequenced: blood. Receptor source: a girl aged 2-9 years with multiple sclerosis. CDR3s include the opening cysteine and the closing phenylalanine or tryptophan. D genes are given only for firm matches. A clone size is listed for some rows: how often the clone was seen (once, few, many), or a class if it is expanded.

TRBD2 | TRBJ2-3 | TRBV29-1 | NA | CSVGGEAGGSSTDTQYF | TGCAGCGTTGGGGGAGAAGCGGGAGGGTCGAGCACAGATACGCAGTATTTT
TRBD1 | TRBJ2-1 | TRBV7-8 | NA | CASSTYRGPYNEQFF | TGTGCCAGCAGCACATACAGGGGTCCCTACAATGAGCAGTTCTTC
TRBD2 | TRBJ2-7 | TRBV28 | NA | CASRSGTSGESYEQYF | TGTGCCAGCAGATCCGGGACTAGCGGGGAAAGCTACGAGCAGTACTTC
NA | TRBJ2-7 | TRBV9 | once | CASSVAPQGPIYEQYF | TGTGCCAGCAGCGTAGCCCCCCAGGGGCCGATCTACGAGCAGTACTTC
NA | TRBJ2-5 | TRBV11-2 | NA | CASSSAAGTEQYF | TGTGCCAGCAGCTCCGCAGCGGGTACTGAGCAGTACTTC
TRBD1 | TRBJ2-5 | TRBV29-1 | NA | CSVEKQDRLIETQYF | TGCAGCGTTGAGAAACAGGACAGGCTCATTGAGACCCAGTACTTC
TRBD1 | TRBJ1-5 | TRBV20-1 | NA | CSAAQGTISNQPQHF | TGCAGTGCCGCACAGGGGACTATTAGCAATCAGCCCCAGCATTTT
NA | TRBJ2-7 | TRBV20-1 | NA | CSASASRLGPYEQYF | TGCAGTGCTAGCGCCTCCAGACTAGGTCCCTACGAGCAGTACTTC
TRBD1 | TRBJ2-1 | TRBV29-1 | NA | CSVMGTGFNEQFF | TGCAGCGTAATGGGGACAGGGTTCAATGAGCAGTTCTTC
NA | TRBJ1-5 | TRBV7-9 | once | CASSFERQPQHF | TGTGCCAGCAGCTTCGAAAGGCAGCCCCAGCATTTT
NA | TRBJ2-5 | TRBV5-1 | few | CASGGLGETQYF | TGCGCCAGCGGGGGGTTGGGAGAGACCCAGTACTTC
NA | TRBJ2-7 | TRBV7-9 | few | CASTLGTGEQYF | TGTGCCAGCACCTTAGGGACCGGCGAGCAGTACTTC
TRBD2 | TRBJ2-5 | TRBV6-1 | NA | CATQTSGGPEETQYF | TGTGCCACCCAGACTAGCGGGGGGCCAGAGGAGACCCAGTACTTC
NA | TRBJ2-1 | TRBV7-3 | NA | CASSLIRASDTYNEQFF | TGTGCCAGCAGCTTAATTCGGGCTAGCGACACCTACAATGAGCAGTTCTTC
NA | TRBJ1-5 | TRBV27 | few | CASRPPGPNQPQHF | TGTGCCAGCAGGCCCCCGGGACCGAATCAGCCCCAGCATTTT
TRBD2 | TRBJ2-5 | TRBV5-1 | few | CASSSPDSGSETQYF | TGCGCCAGCAGCTCGCCGGATAGCGGGAGTGAGACCCAGTACTTC
TRBD1 | TRBJ2-1 | TRBV20-1 | NA | CSAAGQVYNEQFF | TGCAGTGCTGCGGGACAGGTGTACAATGAGCAGTTCTTC
TRBD1 | TRBJ2-6 | TRBV27 | NA | CASSLSGGSSGANVLTF | TGTGCCAGCAGTTTATCAGGGGGCAGCTCTGGGGCCAACGTCCTGACTTTC
NA | TRBJ1-1 | TRBV3-1 | few | CASSPPGGIGDTEAFF | TGTGCCAGCAGCCCCCCGGGCGGGATTGGGGACACTGAAGCTTTCTTT
NA | TRBJ1-2 | TRBV12-3/TRBV12-4 | NA | CASSLEGSGYGYTF | TGTGCCAGCAGTTTAGAGGGGAGCGGCTATGGCTACACCTTC
TRBD1 | TRBJ1-6 | TRBV6-5 | NA | CASSYSPDRGGSPLHF | TGTGCCAGCAGTTACTCGCCGGACAGGGGAGGATCACCCCTCCACTTT
NA | TRBJ2-1 | TRBV2 | few | CASSGGFWNEQFF | TGTGCCAGCAGTGGAGGCTTCTGGAATGAGCAGTTCTTC
NA | TRBJ2-1 | TRBV29-1 | NA | CSVSLFLSGRPSSYNEQFF | TGCAGCGTGTCCCTTTTCCTGTCAGGCCGACCGAGCTCCTACAATGAGCAGTTCTTC
NA | TRBJ2-1 | TRBV3-1 | NA | CASSQEPGPYNEQFF | TGTGCCAGCAGCCAAGAACCTGGTCCCTACAATGAGCAGTTCTTC
NA | TRBJ2-3 | TRBV19 | once | CASSLLALDTQYF | TGTGCCAGTAGCCTACTGGCCCTAGATACGCAGTATTTT
NA | TRBJ2-6 | TRBV12-3/TRBV12-4 | NA | CASSYTGVRGANVLTF | TGTGCCAGCAGTTATACTGGGGTGAGGGGGGCCAACGTCCTGACTTTC
TRBD1 | TRBJ2-7 | TRBV18 | few | CASSPRGTGTGEQYF | TGTGCCAGCTCACCACGCGGGACAGGGACGGGTGAGCAGTACTTC
NA | TRBJ1-2 | TRBV21-1 | NA | CASSPSEPAIYGYTF | TGTGCCAGCAGCCCTAGCGAGCCAGCCATCTATGGCTACACCTTC
NA | TRBJ2-7 | TRBV10-3 | NA | CAISESGQDYEQYF | TGTGCCATCAGTGAGTCGGGGCAGGACTACGAGCAGTACTTC
NA | TRBJ2-6 | TRBV12-3/TRBV12-4 | few | CASTPVAESGANVLTF | TGTGCCAGCACTCCCGTGGCGGAATCTGGGGCCAACGTCCTGACTTTC
NA | TRBJ2-7 | TRBV12-3/TRBV12-4 | NA | CASSLPPPYEQYF | TGTGCCAGCAGTTTACCCCCACCTTACGAGCAGTACTTC
NA | TRBJ1-5 | TRBV12-3/TRBV12-4 | NA | CATGVRLNQPQHF | TGTGCCACCGGCGTCCGTCTCAATCAGCCCCAGCATTTT
NA | TRBJ2-7 | TRBV7-8 | NA | CASSRTDRTSYEQYF | TGTGCCAGCAGCAGGACAGACCGTACTTCCTACGAGCAGTACTTC
NA | TRBJ2-1 | TRBV10-3 | few | CAISYNLDSNNEQFF | TGTGCCATCAGTTATAACCTGGACAGCAACAATGAGCAGTTCTTC
TRBD2 | TRBJ2-4 | TRBV20-1 | NA | CSTRLAGGGEQYF | TGCAGTACCAGACTAGCGGGAGGAGGGGAGCAGTACTTC
NA | TRBJ1-5 | TRBV7-8 | NA | CASSSYRERNQPQHF | TGTGCCAGCAGCTCATACAGGGAGCGCAATCAGCCCCAGCATTTT
TRBD1 | TRBJ1-4 | TRBV20-1 | few | CSASPPGGRIEKLFF | TGCAGTGCTAGCCCCCCAGGGGGGCGGATTGAAAAACTGTTTTTT
NA | TRBJ2-3 | TRBV27 | NA | CASWGWADTQYF | TGTGCCAGCTGGGGGTGGGCAGATACGCAGTATTTT
TRBD2 | TRBJ2-1 | TRBV20-1 | NA | CSATSPTSGYNEQFF | TGCAGTGCTACCAGCCCGACTAGCGGCTACAATGAGCAGTTCTTC
NA | TRBJ2-2 | TRBV6-5 | NA | CASMGGPGELFF | TGTGCCAGCATGGGAGGTCCCGGGGAGCTGTTTTTT